This T cell receptor (beta chain) was profiled in a study of monozygotic twins with inflammatory bowel disease. TCRdb reprocessed the 5' RACE reads and keeps a single row for each CDR3 protein, giving no DNA. In total, the table holds over 110,000 distinct CDR3 sequences. The CDR3 sequence is 13 residues long. Germline-derived CDR1 and CDR2 are KGHDR and SFDVKD. The rearrangement uses TRBV24-1 and TRBJ1-1. Sequencing was done on a sample of blood. The sequence was obtained from a human donor with ulcerative colitis or Crohn's disease, or a healthy co-twin of an affected twin (not recorded which). The CDR3 protein is CATSDRGGTEAFF.